These 32 T cell receptor beta chains share one sample of origin, sequenced in a study of T cell responses to AZD1222 COVID-19 vaccine. TCRdb keeps only in-frame clones here, not all; method: immunoSEQ multiplex PCR. The sample contains 98,000 or so clones, about nine tenths of which appear only once. This specimen was peripheral blood, taken 28 days after the second AZD1222 dose. The receptors shown here come from an adult who received the AZD1222 COVID-19 vaccine.

The chain carries TRBV6-5 and TRBJ1-4, with D possibly being TRBD1 (5 bases). Germline V gives CDR1 MNHEY, CDR2 SVGAGI. The V gene lost 11 bases and the J gene lost 2 bases, with 18 bases spanning the gap. The CDR3 is 15 residues long. Written as DNA, the CDR3 is TGTGCCGGGGGGGTCAGATTGGGGACTAATGAAAAACTGTTTTTT. This translates into CAGGVRLGTNEKLFF.

The V gene is TRBV20-1, the J gene TRBJ2-5; D gene uncertain. The CDR3 spans 14 residues. CDR1 DFQATT and CDR2 SNEGSKA come from the germline V gene (reference sequence). Trimming shortened V by 3 bases and J by 2 bases, and 13 bases separated the two germline ends. The CDR3 sequence: CSASALGFQETQYF. The CDR3 nucleotides are TGCAGTGCTAGTGCCCTGGGGTTTCAAGAGACCCAGTACTTC.

On this clone itself: The junction shows a germline mismatch at one end, possibly a read error. The chain recombines TRBV15 with TRBJ2-7; D may be TRBD1 (6 bases). Germline V gene sequence: CDR1 LNHNV, CDR2 YYDKDF (reference sequence). There are 13 residues in the CDR3. Here the CDR3 DNA reads TGTGCCACCAGCAGAGATCCGGACAGACCCGAGTGGTTC. Translating gives CATSRDPDRPEWF.

This clone has a single count. The chain combines TRBV28 with TRBJ2-3; D perhaps matches TRBD2 (6 bases). The length of the CDR3 is 12 residues. V shed 10 bases and J shed 5 bases, with 13 bases lying between them. Germline CDR1 and CDR2: MDHEN and SYDVKM. The CDR3 loop reads CAIGGVGDTQYF. The CDR3 coding sequence is TGTGCCATAGGAGGGGTTGGAGATACGCAGTATTTT. Variable domain in full (rest from reference TRBV28 and TRBJ2-3): DVKVTQSSRYLVKRTGEKVFLECVQDMDHENMFWYRQDPGLGLRLIYFSYDVKMKEKGDIPEGYSVSREKKERFSLILESASTNQTSMYLCAIGGVGDTQYFGPGTRLTVL.

The chain links TRBV28 to TRBJ1-2, with a weak D call TRBD1 (6 bases). Trimming shortened V by 11 bases and J by 1 base, and 14 bases separated the two germline ends. Germline V gives CDR1 MDHEN, CDR2 SYDVKM. The CDR3 runs to 13 residues. The CDR3 loop is CAAQGSHNYGYTF. As DNA, the CDR3 is TGTGCCGCCCAGGGGTCCCATAACTATGGCTACACCTTC.

This chain connects TRBV19 to TRBJ1-2, with TRBD1 matching 7 bases. Looked up from germline, CDR1 is LNHDA and CDR2 is SQIVND (reference sequence). CDR3 length equals 16 residues. The V segment lost 6 bases and the J segment 0 bases; nucleotides outside the gene matches: 10. The CDR3 sequence is CASRDPRTGANYGYTF. As DNA, the CDR3 is TGTGCCAGTAGAGATCCAAGGACAGGAGCTAACTATGGCTACACCTTC.

J is TRBJ2-5 and V is TRBV11-3; D is perhaps TRBD1 or TRBD2 (6 bases each). The CDR3 runs 15 residues. V lost 4 bases and J 0 bases, leaving 12 bases between the germline ends. The germline V gene has CDR1 SGHNT and CDR2 YENEEA. CDR3 in DNA: TGTGCCAGCAGCTCCGGGGGCGGGAACCAAGAGACCCAGTACTTC. Translating gives CASSSGGGNQETQYF.

This clone was recorded once. This rearrangement joins TRBV27 to TRBJ1-2; TRBD1 aligns across 7 bases. Germline trimming cut 6 bases from V and 4 bases from J; bases unmatched to any gene: 5. CDR3 length: 13 amino acids. The germline gives CDR1 MNHEY, CDR2 SMNVEV (reference sequence). CDR3 region: CASRAGGPYGYTF. CDR3 coding DNA: TGTGCCAGCAGGGCAGGGGGTCCCTATGGCTACACCTTC.

The chain is built from TRBV5-1 and TRBJ1-1, with 11 bases matching TRBD1. The CDR3 is 15 amino acids. Losses at the gene ends were 5 bases for V and 6 bases for J; bases not matched to a gene: 9. CDR1 and CDR2 (germline): SGHRS, YFSETQ. The chain's CDR3 is CASSFVPGQGAEAFF. The CDR3 DNA sequence: TGCGCCAGCAGTTTCGTCCCGGGACAGGGGGCTGAAGCTTTCTTT.

This chain connects TRBV5-5 to TRBJ1-4; D gene ambiguous. V dropped 1 base and J dropped 8 bases, with 3 bases sitting between them. The CDR3 spans 11 residues. Germline V lookup: CDR1 SGHKS, CDR2 YYEKEE (reference sequence). CDR3 sequence: CASSLYEKLFF. The CDR3 DNA follows: TGTGCCAGCAGCTTGTACGAAAAACTGTTTTTT.

The chain employs TRBV5-1 and TRBJ2-1; 13 bases are a match to TRBD2. V shed 0 bases, J shed 6 bases, and the junction held 6 bases outside the gene matches. The CDR3 runs to 17 residues. Germline values: CDR1 SGHRS, CDR2 YFSETQ. The CDR3 DNA follows: TGCGCCAGCAGCTTGGGGACTAGCGGGAGCCCCCCCAATGAGCAGTTCTTC. Translation gives CASSLGTSGSPPNEQFF.

J is TRBJ2-5 and V is TRBV18; D is undetermined. The CDR3 runs 15 residues. In germline, CDR1 is KGHSH, CDR2 LQKENI. The V and J ends lost 9 bases and 7 bases respectively, with 24 bases between them. The CDR3 nucleotides read TGTGCCAGTTCTTCCCTGGGCCAGACGAAGGTGACCCAGTACTTC. Amino acid sequence: CASSSLGQTKVTQYF. The whole variable domain, filled in from reference TRBV18 and TRBJ2-5, reads NAGVMQNPRHLVRRRGQEARLRCSPMKGHSHVYWYRQLPEEGLKFMVYLQKENIIDESGMPKERFSAEFPKEGPSILRIQQVVRGDSAAYFCASSSLGQTKVTQYFGPGTRLLVL.

This chain joins TRBV6-5 and TRBJ2-1, with 9 bases aligning to TRBD1. This CDR3 comprises 14 residues. Per the germline V gene, CDR1 is MNHEY and CDR2 is SVGAGI. J was trimmed by 7 bases and V by 5 bases; bases with no gene match: 6. CDR3 protein: CASSRDREKNEQFF. For the CDR3, the DNA is TGTGCCAGCAGTAGGGACAGGGAGAAAAATGAGCAGTTCTTC.

The V gene is TRBV7-9, the J gene TRBJ2-1, with 13 bases identical to TRBD2. The germline CDR1 and CDR2 sequences are SEHNR and FQNEAQ (reference sequence). The CDR3 is made up of 17 amino acids. Germline trimming cut 4 bases from V and 5 bases from J; bases unmatched to any gene: 8. The CDR3 coding sequence is TGTGCCAGCAGCTCCCTCCCGACTAGCGGGAGGAACAATGAGCAGTTCTTC. This encodes CASSSLPTSGRNNEQFF.

CDR3 amino acids: CASSSGQFSYEQYF. As DNA, the CDR3 is TGTGCCAGCAGTTCCGGACAGTTCTCCTACGAGCAGTACTTC. The chain links TRBV6-2 or TRBV6-3 to TRBJ2-7; D is possibly TRBD1 (6 bases). V lost 4 bases, J lost 0 bases, and 10 bases lay in between. The CDR3 sequence is 14 residues long. Germline V gives CDR1 MNHEY, CDR2 SVGEGT.

The chain recombines TRBV2 with TRBJ2-7, with D unresolved. Germline V lookup: CDR1 SNHLY, CDR2 FYNNEI. The V end lost 4 bases, the J end lost 2 bases, and 0 bases lay between the germline ends. This CDR3 is built from 10 residues. The CDR3 region has the DNA TGTGCCAGCAGTGCCTACGAGCAGTACTTC. Its protein product is CASSAYEQYF.

This clone was observed a few times. The rearrangement links TRBV6-5 to TRBJ2-5; possibly TRBD1 for D (5 bases). Germline CDR1 is MNHEY and CDR2 is SVGAGI. The germline V and J ends were trimmed by 0 bases and 0 bases, with 8 bases remaining between them. The CDR3 covers 15 residues. The chain's CDR3 is CASSYSRQYQETQYF. The CDR3 nucleotides read TGTGCCAGCAGTTACTCAAGACAGTACCAAGAGACCCAGTACTTC.

The J gene is TRBJ2-4, the V gene TRBV6-5; 8 bases align to TRBD2. This CDR3 comprises 15 residues. Germline-derived CDR1 and CDR2 are MNHEY and SVGAGI. The V gene end was trimmed by 5 bases and the J gene end by 4 bases; junction bases not matched to a gene: 7. In DNA, the CDR3 is TGTGCCAGCAGTCTGGGTACTAGCGGTAAAAACATTCAGTACTTC. It specifies CASSLGTSGKNIQYF.

This rearrangement joins TRBV5-1 to TRBJ2-7; D unclear. V was pared by 4 bases and J by 0 bases, with 11 bases between. The CDR3 runs to 14 residues. CDR1 and CDR2 from the germline V gene are SGHRS and YFSETQ. The CDR3, as DNA: TGCGCCAGCAGCCTCGACACCGTCTCCTACGAGCAGTACTTC. This sequence encodes CASSLDTVSYEQYF.

The rearrangement uses TRBV3-1 (or the pseudogene TRBV3-2) and TRBJ2-3; perhaps TRBD1 as D (5 bases). Per germline, CDR1 LGHDT and CDR2 YNNKEL (reference sequence). This CDR3 contains 13 residues. The germline V and J ends were trimmed by 0 bases and 8 bases, with 9 bases remaining between them. The CDR3 nucleotides are TGTGCCAGCAGCCAAGAAGGGCAGGGTACGCAGTATTTT. Translation gives CASSQEGQGTQYF.

This chain connects TRBV7-9 to TRBJ1-6; D unclear. V was shortened by 5 bases and J by 4 bases, with 18 bases between the two germline ends. This CDR3 spans 17 amino acids. Germline CDR1 is SEHNR and CDR2 is FQNEAQ (reference sequence). The CDR3 region has the DNA TGTGCCAGCAGCCGACCTTTCCAGACTGAGTATAATTCACCCCTCCACTTT. Translation gives CASSRPFQTEYNSPLHF.

The chain is built from TRBV11-2 and TRBJ1-2; tentatively, D is TRBD1 (6 bases). The germline gives CDR1 SGHAT, CDR2 FQNNGV. The CDR3 loop spans 15 amino acids. V was pared by 6 bases and J by 5 bases, with 19 bases between. DNA of the CDR3: TGTGCCAGCAGACCAGGCACCGGGACAACATATGGCTACACCTTC. Encoded protein: CASRPGTGTTYGYTF. The whole variable domain, remainder taken from reference TRBV11-2 and TRBJ1-2, is EAGVAQSPRYKIIEKRQSVAFWCNPISGHATLYWYQQILGQGPKLLIQFQNNGVVDDSQLPKDRFSAERLKGVDSTLKIQPAKLEDSAVYLCASRPGTGTTYGYTFGSGTRLTVV.

The CDR3 loop reads CASSLTPNTEAFF. The CDR3 DNA reads TGTGCCAGCAGCCTGACACCGAACACTGAAGCTTTCTTT. This chain joins TRBV9 and TRBJ1-1; D not certain. Germline lookup yields CDR1 SGDLS and CDR2 YYNGEE. V shed 4 bases and J shed 1 base, with 8 bases lying between them. This CDR3 has 13 residues.

This chain connects TRBV28 to TRBJ1-2; 7 bases agree with TRBD1. The CDR3 has 12 residues. Germline-derived CDR1 and CDR2 are MDHEN and SYDVKM. Trimming took 10 bases from V and 8 from J; bases not matched to a gene: 10. The CDR3 DNA sequence: TGTGCCACACTAGGGGGCGCGGGGGGCTACACCTTC. Protein sequence: CATLGGAGGYTF.

This chain connects TRBV2 to TRBJ1-2; D is uncertain. Trimming cost V 1 base and J 5 bases, with 8 bases left between them. The V gene's germline CDR1 is SNHLY and CDR2 FYNNEI. This CDR3 has 13 residues. CDR3 protein: CASSEGSSYGYTF. The CDR3, as DNA: TGTGCCAGCAGTGAAGGGAGCTCGTATGGCTACACCTTC.

V gene TRBV28 combines with J gene TRBJ2-7; the match to TRBD1 covers 8 bases. The CDR3 is 15 amino acids. V dropped 8 bases and J dropped 4; count of bases not matched to a gene: 13. The germline gives CDR1 MDHEN, CDR2 SYDVKM. This chain's CDR3 is CASGKPGTGIYEQYF. Written as DNA, the CDR3 is TGTGCCAGCGGAAAGCCGGGGACAGGCATATACGAGCAGTACTTC.

The rearrangement joins TRBV6-5 to TRBJ1-5; TRBD1 is a possible D gene (6 bases). The CDR3 has 13 amino acids. The germline V and J ends were trimmed by 5 bases and 5 bases, with 10 bases remaining between them. Germline values: CDR1 MNHEY, CDR2 SVGAGI. The CDR3 region is CASSNREYQPQHF. CDR3 DNA: TGTGCCAGCAGTAACAGGGAGTATCAGCCCCAGCATTTT.

V gene TRBV4-1 combines with J gene TRBJ1-1; perhaps TRBD1 as D (5 bases). The CDR3 runs 15 residues. V gave up 0 bases and J gave up 7 bases, with 15 bases separating them. Germline V gene sequence: CDR1 MGHRA, CDR2 YSYEKL. CDR3 sequence: CASSQDGDRRYEAFF. The CDR3 DNA reads as TGCGCCAGCAGCCAAGATGGAGACAGACGATATGAAGCTTTCTTT.

The chain uses TRBV6-6 and TRBJ2-4; D unresolved. The CDR3 has 13 amino acids. Looked up from germline, CDR1 is MNHNY and CDR2 is SVGAGI (reference sequence). V shed 7 bases and J shed 1 base, with 8 bases lying between them. In DNA form, the CDR3 reads TGTGCCAGCATGTCCGGGGCCAAAAACATTCAGTACTTC. Protein: CASMSGAKNIQYF.

This sequence joins TRBV28 and TRBJ1-5; the match to TRBD1 covers 7 bases. V lost 5 bases, J lost 5 bases, and 15 bases stayed unmatched. The CDR3 is 17 amino acids. Germline CDR1 and CDR2: MDHEN and SYDVKM. The CDR3: CASSLSDRSRDYQPQHF. The CDR3 nucleotides read TGTGCCAGCAGTCTCTCGGACAGGAGTAGGGACTATCAGCCCCAGCATTTT.

This sequence joins TRBV19 and TRBJ2-1, with 8 bases identical to TRBD2. Trimming cost V 7 bases and J 2 bases; bases outside gene matches: 4. CDR3 length: 14 amino acids. In germline, CDR1 is LNHDA, CDR2 SQIVND (reference sequence). The DNA for the CDR3 is TGTGCCAGTAACGCGGGGGGACCCTACAATGAGCAGTTCTTC. Protein product: CASNAGGPYNEQFF.

The rearrangement uses TRBV19 and TRBJ2-1, with 7 bases fitting TRBD2. This CDR3 comprises 14 residues. Germline loops: CDR1 LNHDA, CDR2 SQIVND (reference sequence). J lost 9 bases, V lost 3 bases, and 8 bases had no gene match. As DNA, the CDR3 is TGTGCCAGTAGTATTAAGCGGGATGGTAGTGAGCAGTTCTTC. This translates into CASSIKRDGSEQFF.